This T cell receptor (beta chain) was identified during a study of cytomegalovirus exposure and HLA in healthy donors. The study, taken as a whole, reports: V- and J-gene trimming of TCR beta was linked (in a later analysis) to a missense DCLRE1C variant. Rarity marked most TCR sequences, yet some public TCRs occurred in many donors. Reportedly, fewer N-insertions than the approximately 610-donor mean appeared in an Asian-associated ancestry cluster in a later analysis. Evidence from a later analysis indicated that most CMV-associated TCR beta chains looked HLA-restricted.

As regards this clone: The antigen remains unidentified.

The germline CDR1 and CDR2 sequences are MNHEY and SMNVEV (reference sequence). The J segment lost 4 bases and the V segment lost 5 bases, leaving 4 bases of the junction unmatched. The CDR3 loop spans 14 amino acids. Both 60 Vbeta primers and 13 Jbeta primers went into the PCR. Measured with immunoSEQ multiplex PCR; TCRdb has only the in-frame clones, and not every one. The sample holds 150,000 to 200,000 clones; around 79% are singletons and the top ten take around 0.97%. This rearrangement joins TRBV27 to TRBJ2-5, with 10 bases matching TRBD1. Source material: PBMCs. The source is a woman aged 45-60 years in good health and CMV-seropositive. CDR3 amino acids: CASSPRTGGETQYF. CDR3 DNA: TGTGCCAGCAGTCCTCGGACAGGGGGAGAGACCCAGTACTTC.